This entry describes one T cell receptor beta chain. As yet, its antigen is unknown. The junction departs from germline at one end; a sequencing error may be responsible. This sample stems from a study of Graves' ophthalmopathy and Graves' hyperthyroidism. Germline CDR1 is KGHDR and CDR2 is SFDVKD. The CDR3 covers 14 residues. Study-level points and caveats: Ophthalmopathy and stable hyperthyroidism were discriminated by a 13-signature model, with 85% to 90% sensitivity and 65% to 83% specificity.

None of the included patients had other autoimmune diseases, uncontrolled infections, pregnancy or lactation, as these led to exclusion. The PBMCs used were ones drawn from around 10 ml of fresh peripheral blood. Amplified TCR beta CDR3 regions were obtained using RNA transcripts as template. Following a first-round RT-PCR that used HTBI primers, a second-round multiplex PCR was carried out. TCRdb passed the multiplex PCR reads through MiXCR, listing each CDR3 protein once. The data show 340,000 or so distinct CDR3 sequences, with roughly 15% seen just once and roughly an eighth held by the top ten.

The clonotype originates from an adult man with Graves' ophthalmopathy. The chain carries TRBV24-1 and TRBJ2-5, with 8 nucleotides matching TRBD1. Material for sequencing was peripheral blood. CDR3 bases: TGTGCCACCAGGGACCCGACAGGGGTCGAGACGCAGTACTTC. This sequence encodes CATRDPTGVETQYF.